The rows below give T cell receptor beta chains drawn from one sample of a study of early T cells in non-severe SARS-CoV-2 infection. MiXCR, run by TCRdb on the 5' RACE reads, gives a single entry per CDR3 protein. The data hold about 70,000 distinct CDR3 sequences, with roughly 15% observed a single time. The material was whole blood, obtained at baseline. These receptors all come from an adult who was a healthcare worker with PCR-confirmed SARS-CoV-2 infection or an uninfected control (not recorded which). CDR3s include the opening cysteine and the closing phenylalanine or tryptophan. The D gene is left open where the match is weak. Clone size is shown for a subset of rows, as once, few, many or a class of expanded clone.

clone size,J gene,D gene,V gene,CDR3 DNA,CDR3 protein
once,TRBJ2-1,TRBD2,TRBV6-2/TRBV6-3,TGTGCCAGCAGTCCTACGCGACTAGCGTTCGATGAGCAGTTCTTC,CASSPTRLAFDEQFF
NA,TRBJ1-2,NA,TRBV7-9,TGTGCCAGCAGCCCGCTAACAGGGTACGGCTACACCTTC,CASSPLTGYGYTF
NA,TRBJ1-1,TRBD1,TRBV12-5,TGTGCTAGTGGTTTGTCACGGGACAGGGAGAACACTGAAGCTTTCTTT,CASGLSRDRENTEAFF
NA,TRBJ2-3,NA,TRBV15,TGTGCCACCAGCAGAAGCGGAGGCGGGGATACGCAGTATTTT,CATSRSGGGDTQYF
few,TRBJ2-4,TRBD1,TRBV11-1,TGTGCCAGCAGCTTAGGGGACCCAGGGGGCTACCGGGCCAAAAACATTCAGTACTTC,CASSLGDPGGYRAKNIQYF
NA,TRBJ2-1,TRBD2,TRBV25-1,TGTGCCAGCAGTGAAGGTGGGACTAGCCATGAGCAGTTCTTC,CASSEGGTSHEQFF
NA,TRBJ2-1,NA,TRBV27,TGTGCCAGCAGCCGACCTTACTACAATGAGCAGTTCTTC,CASSRPYYNEQFF
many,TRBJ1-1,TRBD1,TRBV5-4,TGTGCCAGCAGCTTGGGGGGGGCACAGGGGGATGGCGCTGAAGCTTTCTTT,CASSLGGAQGDGAEAFF
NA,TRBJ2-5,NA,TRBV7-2,TGTGCCAGCAGCTTAGGAGGGGCTGTAGAGACCCAGTACTTC,CASSLGGAVETQYF
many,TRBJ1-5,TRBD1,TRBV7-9,TGTGCCAGCAGCACTGGGACAGGGGAGGGTAGTCAGCCCCAGCATTTT,CASSTGTGEGSQPQHF
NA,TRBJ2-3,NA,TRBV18,TGTGCCAGCTTTCGGGGGGCGAGCACAGATACGCAGTATTTT,CASFRGASTDTQYF
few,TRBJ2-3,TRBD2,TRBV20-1,TGCAGTGCAAAGCGGGAGGTGACAGATACGCAGTATTTT,CSAKREVTDTQYF
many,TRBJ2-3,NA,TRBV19,TGTGCCAGTAGTATAACAGGACTCTTCTTTGCTACGCAGTATTTT,CASSITGLFFATQYF
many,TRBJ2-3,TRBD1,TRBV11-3,TGTGCCAGCAGCTTCCAGACAGGGGATACGCAGTATTTT,CASSFQTGDTQYF
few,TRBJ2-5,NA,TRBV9,TGTGCCAGCACCTACCGAGTCAACCCAGAAGAGACCCAGTACTTC,CASTYRVNPEETQYF
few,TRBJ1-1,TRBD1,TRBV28,TGTGCCAGCACCAACAGGGGGTTGGGGAACACTGAAGCTTTCTTT,CASTNRGLGNTEAFF
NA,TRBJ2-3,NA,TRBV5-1,TGCGCCAGCAGCACCGGGACTCTCTCCGGCACAGATACGCAGTATTTT,CASSTGTLSGTDTQYF
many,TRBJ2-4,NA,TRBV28,TGTGCCAGCAGTCCGAGACAGGCCATACTAGCCAAAAACATTCAGTACTTC,CASSPRQAILAKNIQYF
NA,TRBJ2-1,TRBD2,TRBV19,TGTGCCAGTAGTACGTCACTAGCGAGCTCCTACAATGAGCAGTTCTTC,CASSTSLASSYNEQFF
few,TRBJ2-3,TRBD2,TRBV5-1,TGCGCCAGCAGTTCGATTAGCGGGGCGGGGCCAGATACGCAGTATTTT,CASSSISGAGPDTQYF
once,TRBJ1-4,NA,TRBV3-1,TGTGCCAGCAGCCACCAGGGTGGCGAACTGTTTTTT,CASSHQGGELFF
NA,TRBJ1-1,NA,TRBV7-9,TGTGCCAGCAGCTCAACAACGGGGGCGCGCGGGAACACTGAAGCTTTCTTT,CASSSTTGARGNTEAFF
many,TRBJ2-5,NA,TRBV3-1,TGTGCCAGCAGGGATAGAGGGGAGACCCAGTACTTC,CASRDRGETQYF
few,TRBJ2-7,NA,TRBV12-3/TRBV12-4,TGTGCCAGCAGTTTGAGGCTAGCCTACGAGCAGTACTTC,CASSLRLAYEQYF
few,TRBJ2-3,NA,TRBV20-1,TGCAGTGCCCCGAGTAGCGGTCAAAGGACAGATACGCAGTATTTT,CSAPSSGQRTDTQYF
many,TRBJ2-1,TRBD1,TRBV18,TGTGCCAGCTCACCCCGGGAACAGGGGTATGAGCAGTTCTTC,CASSPREQGYEQFF
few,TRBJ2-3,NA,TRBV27,TGTGCCAGCACCGTCTCTGGGGCAGATACGCAGTATTTT,CASTVSGADTQYF
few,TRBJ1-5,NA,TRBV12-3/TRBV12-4,TGTGCCAGCAGTTTCGACAGGAATCAGCCCCAGCATTTT,CASSFDRNQPQHF
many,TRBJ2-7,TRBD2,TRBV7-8,TGTGCCAGCAGCCGACTAGCGGGAGGCCACAGCTCCTACGAGCAGTACTTC,CASSRLAGGHSSYEQYF
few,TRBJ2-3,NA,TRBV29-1,TGCAGCGTTGAACGGAGACTTCGCACAGATACGCAGTATTTT,CSVERRLRTDTQYF
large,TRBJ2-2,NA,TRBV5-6,TGTGCCAGCAGCAACCCTACCCGAACCGGGGAGCTGTTTTTT,CASSNPTRTGELFF
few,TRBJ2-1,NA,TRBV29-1,TGCAGCGTTGAGGCGGGGAATGAGCAGTTCTTC,CSVEAGNEQFF
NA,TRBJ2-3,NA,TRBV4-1,TGCGCCAGCAGCCAAGAAGCCCCCACGCAGTATTTT,CASSQEAPTQYF
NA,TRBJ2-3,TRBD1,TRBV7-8,TGTGCCAGCAGTCAAACCGGGACAGGGGGGGCAGATACGCAGTATTTT,CASSQTGTGGADTQYF
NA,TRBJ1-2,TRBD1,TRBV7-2,TGTGCCAGCAGCTTAGTGAATGTGGGACAGGGGAGCGGCTACACCTTC,CASSLVNVGQGSGYTF
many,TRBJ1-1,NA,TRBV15,TGTGCCACCAGCAGAGATTTGGCCGCTGGTAGCTTCTTT,CATSRDLAAGSFF
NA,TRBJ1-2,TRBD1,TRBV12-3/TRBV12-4,TGTGCCAGCAGGAGGGGACAGGGAAACTATGGCTACACCTTC,CASRRGQGNYGYTF
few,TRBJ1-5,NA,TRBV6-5,TGTGCCAGCAGGGGGGAGGGCCAGCCCCAGCATTTT,CASRGEGQPQHF
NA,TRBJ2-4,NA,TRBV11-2,TGTGCCAGCAGTGTGGGGAGGTACATTCAGTACTTC,CASSVGRYIQYF
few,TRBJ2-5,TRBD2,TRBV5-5,TGTGCCAGCAGCGCCCTAGCGGGAGGAGGGGGAGAGACCCAGTACTTC,CASSALAGGGGETQYF
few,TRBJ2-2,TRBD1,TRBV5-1,TGCGCCAGCAGTTCGGTCAGGGGGATCGTGGCGAACACCGGGGAGCTGTTTTTT,CASSSVRGIVANTGELFF
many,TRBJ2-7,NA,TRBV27,TGTGCCAGCAGTTTGGAGAGGACCTACGAGCAGTACTTC,CASSLERTYEQYF
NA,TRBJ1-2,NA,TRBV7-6,TGTGCCAGCAGCGCCGGGACATCATATGGCTACACCTTC,CASSAGTSYGYTF
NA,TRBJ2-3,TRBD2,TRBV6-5,TGTGCCAGCAGTTACTCCCCCTGGGAATTAGCGGGCACTAGCACAGATACGCAGTATTTT,CASSYSPWELAGTSTDTQYF
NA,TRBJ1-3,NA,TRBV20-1,TGCAGTGCTGCCCGGGGAGTTGGAAACACCATATATTTT,CSAARGVGNTIYF
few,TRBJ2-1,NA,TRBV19,TGTGCCAGTAGTATAGATCCCCGGCGAGACTCCTACAATGAGCAGTTCTTC,CASSIDPRRDSYNEQFF
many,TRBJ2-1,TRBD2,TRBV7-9,TGTGCCAGCAGCCCGAATCGGGGACTATACAATGAGCAGTTCTTC,CASSPNRGLYNEQFF
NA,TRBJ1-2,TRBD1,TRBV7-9,TGTGCCAGCAGCCTTGAGGGGGCTCCTAACTATGGCTACACCTTC,CASSLEGAPNYGYTF
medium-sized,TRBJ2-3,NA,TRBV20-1,TGCAGTGCCTTTCGTGCAGATACGCAGTATTTT,CSAFRADTQYF
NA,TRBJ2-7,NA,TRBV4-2,TGTGCCAGCAGCCAAGATAATGCTAGCGCCCGCCCGTACTTC,CASSQDNASARPYF
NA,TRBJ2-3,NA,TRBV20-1,TGCAGTGCTAGAGATCAGAGGAGATCCCCAGATACGCAGTATTTT,CSARDQRRSPDTQYF
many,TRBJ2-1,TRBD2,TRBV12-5,TGTGCTAGTGGTTCGTCGCTAGCGGGAGCCGCTCTCGGTGAGCAGTTCTTC,CASGSSLAGAALGEQFF
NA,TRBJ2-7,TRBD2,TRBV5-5,TGTGCCAGCAGGTCCCTAGCGGGAGGGCCTTACGAGCAGTACTTC,CASRSLAGGPYEQYF